This is a list of T cell receptor beta chains from one sample in a study of control samples from healthy donors and cancer patients. TCRdb keeps only in-frame clones here, not all; method: immunoSEQ multiplex PCR. The data contain some 210,000 clones, approximately 90% of them seen just once; the ten biggest clones take up 1.8%. The sample taken for sequencing was blood. The source of these receptors is a man aged 30 to 45 in good health. The CDR3 runs from the conserved cysteine through the conserved F or W. Each record gives: V gene, J gene, D gene, clone size, CDR3 DNA, CDR3 protein. A D gene is named only where the DNA matches it firmly. Not all rows give a size; the values are once, few, many and, for expanded clones, a class.

TRBV3-1/TRBV3-2	TRBJ1-1	.	.	TGTGCCAGCAGCCAAGATTTCTCCAGCTCGAACACTGAAGCTTTCTTT	CASSQDFSSSNTEAFF
TRBV6-5	TRBJ2-3	.	.	TGTGCCAGCGAGGGGGGCCCCACAGATACGCAGTATTTT	CASEGGPTDTQYF
TRBV5-1	TRBJ1-1	.	.	TGCGCCAGCAACTTCAGAGCCCAAGCTTTCTTT	CASNFRAQAFF
TRBV28	TRBJ1-4	.	.	TGTGCCAGCAGTCAACAGGCCGCCCTCAGTGAAAAACTGTTTTTT	CASSQQAALSEKLFF
TRBV19	TRBJ2-6	.	.	TGTGCCAGTAGTATTAGGTTGGTCACCGTCAGCTCTGGGGCCAACGTCCTGACTTTC	CASSIRLVTVSSGANVLTF
TRBV3-1/TRBV3-2	TRBJ2-6	.	.	TGTGCCAGCCGACCCCCCGGGGCCGGGGCCAACGTCCTGACTTTC	CASRPPGAGANVLTF
TRBV6-6	TRBJ1-4	.	few	TGTGCCAGCAAACTGGAGGGAAAACTGTTTTTT	CASKLEGKLFF
TRBV6-5	TRBJ1-6	TRBD1	.	TGTGCCAGCAGCCCGCCAGGGACAGGGTCCTCACCCCTCCACTTT	CASSPPGTGSSPLHF
TRBV27	TRBJ1-3	.	.	TGTGCCAGCAGTTTTGGACGGGGCTCTGGAAACACCATATATTTT	CASSFGRGSGNTIYF
TRBV5-4	TRBJ2-7	TRBD1	.	TGTGCCAGCAGCTTGGATCGCAGGGGGAGCTACGAGCAGTACTTC	CASSLDRRGSYEQYF
TRBV6-5	TRBJ1-5	.	.	TGTGCCAGCACCAATGATATCGGCCAGCCCCAGCATTTT	CASTNDIGQPQHF
TRBV5-8	TRBJ1-1	.	.	TGTGCCAGCAGCTTGGAGGTCAGGGGTCTGACTGAAGCTTTCTTT	CASSLEVRGLTEAFF
TRBV2	TRBJ1-4	TRBD1	.	TGTGCCAGCAGCCCCGCGAGGGGGCTTAATGAAAAACTGTTTTTT	CASSPARGLNEKLFF
TRBV3-1/TRBV3-2	TRBJ1-1	.	.	TGTGCCAGCAGCCAAGGGGGGACTAGGGTCACTGAAGCTTTCTTT	CASSQGGTRVTEAFF